The TCR beta chain described here comes from a study of regulatory dendritic cells for organ transplantation. Points from the study as a whole: Regulatory dendritic cells appeared to expand memory CD8+ clones less than mature ones. Alloreactive memory CD8+ T cell pools varied considerably between individuals.

The protocol was immunoSEQ multiplex PCR, while the TCRdb copy is restricted to in-frame clones and leaves out a portion. Of 29,000 or so clones listed, about 80% are singletons. Details on this clone: Its antigen is still unknown.

Per germline, CDR1 LGHNA and CDR2 YNFKEQ. This CDR3 is 17 amino acids long. Trimming stripped 0 bases from V and 0 bases from J, with 12 bases between. Memory T cells were CD45RO+, naive were CD45RA+, sorted by FACS. Sample: memory CD4+ T cells from blood. Subset of the sample: CD45RO+ memory T cells. The clonotype originates from a human donor in good health. The V gene is TRBV4-2, the J gene TRBJ2-1, with D unclear. Here the CDR3 reads CASSQDFGLTSYNEQFF. The CDR3 nucleotides are TGTGCCAGCAGCCAAGATTTCGGCCTTACCTCCTACAATGAGCAGTTCTTC.